The 12 T cell receptor beta chains in this list originate from one sample, sequenced in a study of CD8 T cells in Susac syndrome. Random hexamers were used to reverse transcribe an amount of about 0.45 to 1 ug RNA. TCRdb reprocessed the immunoSEQ multiplex PCR reads via MiXCR and lists one record per CDR3 protein. The table shows about 240,000 distinct CDR3 sequences, with almost 97% occurring only once. Material for sequencing was CD4+ T cells from PBMCs. These receptors all come from a human donor with Susac syndrome.

The chain combines TRBV10-3 with TRBJ2-7; D is undetermined. This CDR3 has 14 residues. Germline CDR1 reads ENHRY; CDR2 reads SYGVKD. With 2 bases removed from V and 3 bases from J, the gap between germline ends came to 11 bases. CDR3 bases: TGTGCCATCAGTGAGATGGCCCAGAACTACGAGCAGTACTTC. Its protein product is CAISEMAQNYEQYF.

The V gene is TRBV19, the J gene TRBJ2-1; TRBD2 matches at 7 bases. Germline lookup yields CDR1 LNHDA and CDR2 SQIVND (reference sequence). Trimming at V came to 3 bases and at J to 4 bases, leaving 6 bases not matched to a gene. The CDR3 covers 15 residues. CDR3 in DNA: TGTGCCAGTAGTATCCCCGGGACTATTTACAATGAGCAGTTCTTC. Encoded protein: CASSIPGTIYNEQFF. The full variable domain, completed using reference TRBV19 and TRBJ2-1, is DGGITQSPKYLFRKEGQNVTLSCEQNLNHDAMYWYRQDPGQGLRLIYYSQIVNDFQKGDIAEGYSVSREKKESFPLTVTSAQKNPTAFYLCASSIPGTIYNEQFFGPGTRLTVL.

This chain connects TRBV20-1 to TRBJ2-3; D perhaps matches TRBD2 (6 bases). Germline V CDR1 and CDR2: DFQATT, SNEGSKA (reference sequence). The CDR3 totals 15 residues. The ends were cut back, 6 bases at V and 2 bases at J, with 18 bases in the middle. CDR3 nucleotide sequence: TGCAGTGCCCTTGGGGGGACGGAGAACACAGATACGCAGTATTTT. This encodes CSALGGTENTDTQYF.

In DNA form, the CDR3 reads TGCGCCAGCAGCCGCAGAATCGGGGCTCTGGGAGTGCAAGAGACCCAGTACTTC. It is translated as CASSRRIGALGVQETQYF. This chain links TRBV4-1 with TRBJ2-5, with D perhaps being TRBD1 or TRBD2 (5 bases each). This CDR3 has 18 amino acids. Trimming removed 4 bases at V and 2 bases at J, with 23 bases between. The V gene's germline CDR1 is MGHRA and CDR2 YSYEKL.

The J gene is TRBJ2-2, the V gene TRBV30; maybe TRBD2 (6 bases). The V end was cut by 0 bases, the J end by 6 bases, with 11 bases between. Germline V gene data show CDR1 as GTSNPN and CDR2 as SVGIG (reference sequence). This CDR3 region has 14 residues. This chain's CDR3 is CAWSVFSGSGELFF. CDR3 sequence (DNA): TGTGCCTGGAGTGTCTTTAGCGGTTCCGGGGAGCTGTTTTTT.

This chain links TRBV5-1 with TRBJ2-1; tentatively, D is TRBD2 (5 bases). The CDR3 is made up of 15 amino acids. V lost 2 bases to trimming and J lost 9 bases, with 18 bases between them. Germline assignment: CDR1 SGHRS and CDR2 YFSETQ. The CDR3 DNA follows: TGCGCCAGCAGCTTCGGGCTCCTGGGCGAGGGTGAGCAGTTCTTC. Amino acids: CASSFGLLGEGEQFF.

The V and J genes are TRBV14 and TRBJ2-1, with 12 bases aligning to TRBD1. CDR3 size: 18 residues. In germline, CDR1 is SGHDN, CDR2 FVKESK. Trimming cost V 0 bases and J 7 bases; bases outside gene matches: 10. The CDR3 DNA follows: TGTGCCAGCAGCCAAGATCTTTGGGACAGGGGGCGACGAAATGAGCAGTTCTTC. It codes for CASSQDLWDRGRRNEQFF. The whole variable domain, remainder taken from reference TRBV14 and TRBJ2-1, is EAGVTQFPSHSVIEKGQTVTLRCDPISGHDNLYWYRRVMGKEIKFLLHFVKESKQDESGMPNNRFLAERTGGTYSTLKVQPAELEDSGVYFCASSQDLWDRGRRNEQFFGPGTRLTVL.

This chain uses TRBV20-1 with TRBJ2-1, with TRBD2 identical over 13 bases. With 3 bases clipped from V and 8 bases from J, the junction kept 13 bases outside the gene matches. Germline assignment: CDR1 DFQATT and CDR2 SNEGSKA (reference sequence). The CDR3 totals 17 residues. The CDR3: CSARPIGGLAGSDEQFF. CDR3 coding DNA: TGCAGTGCTAGGCCCATAGGGGGACTAGCGGGATCCGATGAGCAGTTCTTC.

This clonotype was seen a handful of times. The J gene is TRBJ2-3, the V gene TRBV12-3 or TRBV12-4; D call uncertain. CDR3 length: 12 amino acids. Trimming shortened V by 5 bases and J by 2 bases, and 5 bases separated the two germline ends. CDR3 coding DNA: TGTGCCAGCAGTATAAACACAGATACGCAGTATTTT. Translation: CASSINTDTQYF.

The rearrangement joins TRBV3-1 to TRBJ2-1, with 11 bases identical to TRBD1. This CDR3 is 15 amino acids long. Germline assignment: CDR1 LGHDT and CDR2 YNNKEL (reference sequence). V gave up 4 bases and J gave up 6 bases; unmatched junction bases: 5. The CDR3 sequence is CASSLTGTGGNEQFF. The CDR3 region has the DNA TGTGCCAGCAGCCTGACCGGGACAGGGGGCAATGAGCAGTTCTTC.

V and J are TRBV5-1 and TRBJ2-1, with 11 bases that match TRBD1. V was clipped by 3 bases and J by 5 bases; unmatched bases: 4. The CDR3 sequence is 15 residues long. Per germline, CDR1 SGHRS and CDR2 YFSETQ. The CDR3 nucleotides read TGCGCCAGCAGCTCCGGACAGGGGGCGAACAATGAGCAGTTCTTC. Protein sequence: CASSSGQGANNEQFF.

CDR3: CSAPYGAGNYGYTF. CDR3 coding DNA: TGCAGTGCCCCCTATGGGGCAGGGAACTATGGCTACACCTTC. The rearrangement uses TRBV20-1 and TRBJ1-2, with TRBD1 as a possible D gene (5 bases). CDR1 is DFQATT, CDR2 SNEGSKA, per germline (reference sequence). The germline V and J ends were trimmed by 6 bases and 2 bases, with 16 bases remaining between them. This CDR3 comprises 14 residues.